This T cell receptor (beta chain) was sequenced in a study of molecular identifiers for immune sequencing clone quantification. Notes on the study in general: Over 98% of effector molecules, yet under 1% of naive-cell molecules, were held by clones above 20 RNA copies. Investigators reportedly could detect spiked Jurkat TCR RNA from one cell among approximately 930,000 naive cells.

With 2 bases removed from V and 8 bases from J, the gap between germline ends came to 12 bases. This CDR3 has 13 residues. Germline-derived CDR1 and CDR2 are MRHNA and SNTAGT. The authors gated naive CD8 T cells as CD8+CD4-CCR7+CD45RA+ for sorting. It was with previously described methods and listed TCR primers that bulk TCR libraries were made. TCRdb itself ran the PCR reads through MiXCR, one entry per CDR3 protein. The profile covers about 640,000 distinct CDR3 sequences, with 20% appearing a single time and 0.85% taken by the ten largest. This clonotype was seen repeatedly, ten times or more. Its antigen is not known.

The chain has TRBV6-4 and TRBJ1-2; the D is unclear. The sequencing input was naive CD8+ T cells from blood, with Jurkat cell RNA spiked in. Described subset: FACS-sorted CD8+CD4-CCR7+CD45RA+ naive T cells. This TCR came from a human donor in good health. Some libraries in this study had Jurkat cell RNA spiked in. CDR3 protein: CASSDGSARGYTF. DNA for the CDR3: TGTGCCAGCAGTGACGGGTCCGCCCGCGGCTACACCTTC.